Following are 14 T cell receptor beta chains from one sample sequenced in a study of cytomegalovirus exposure and HLA in healthy donors. With 60 Vbeta and 13 Jbeta primers, the PCR was carried out. The data were produced by immunoSEQ multiplex PCR, yet TCRdb's version contains in-frame clones alone and is incomplete. The table shows 75,000 to 100,000 clones, with less than 70% occurring only once. The sample was PBMCs. The receptors shown here come from a female donor in good health and CMV-seronegative.

The rearrangement links TRBV6-5 to TRBJ2-7; D uncertain. The CDR3 loop spans 10 amino acids. Between the trimmed V and J ends, which lost 11 bases and 9 bases, there was a span of 14 bases. The germline CDR1 and CDR2 sequences are MNHEY and SVGAGI. The CDR3 DNA sequence: TGTGCCCCACCCCGGTGGAGGCAGTACTTC. It encodes CAPPRWRQYF.

The V gene is TRBV10-3, the J gene TRBJ1-1; 7 nucleotides line up with TRBD1. The CDR3 is made up of 12 amino acids. V dropped 6 bases and J dropped 3; count of bases not matched to a gene: 1. Germline CDR1 ENHRY, CDR2 SYGVKD. The CDR3 loop is CAIRDRHTEAFF. The CDR3 nucleotides are TGTGCCATCAGGGACAGGCACACTGAAGCTTTCTTT.

This clone was counted a single time. The chain carries TRBV30 and TRBJ2-1; 8 bases align to TRBD2. J lost 4 bases, V lost 5 bases, and 10 bases had no gene match. The germline V gene encodes CDR1 GTSNPN and CDR2 SVGIG (reference sequence). This CDR3 spans 15 amino acids. In nucleotides, the CDR3 is TGTGCCTGGGAACCGGGACTAGGAAGGTACAATGAGCAGTTCTTC. It encodes CAWEPGLGRYNEQFF.

The chain uses TRBV10-3 and TRBJ1-5; D is possibly TRBD1 (5 bases). CDR1 and CDR2 from the germline V gene are ENHRY and SYGVKD. V was trimmed by 2 bases and J by 2 bases, leaving 13 bases between them. The CDR3 sequence is 16 residues long. The CDR3 sequence: CAISEDRTGGNQPQHF. Written as DNA, the CDR3 is TGTGCCATCAGTGAGGACAGAACGGGGGGCAATCAGCCCCAGCATTTT.

J is TRBJ1-5 and V is TRBV2; tentatively, D is TRBD1 (5 bases). Germline V gene sequence: CDR1 SNHLY, CDR2 FYNNEI. V was clipped by 4 bases and J by 6 bases, with 10 bases between them. The CDR3 is made up of 13 amino acids. CDR3 sequence: CASSARGVQPQHF. DNA for the CDR3: TGTGCCAGCAGTGCCCGGGGGGTTCAGCCCCAGCATTTT.

The rearrangement joins TRBV5-6 to TRBJ2-5; 7 nucleotides align to TRBD1. Losses at the gene ends were 0 bases for V and 2 bases for J; bases not matched to a gene: 7. Germline CDR1 reads SGHDT; CDR2 reads YYEEEE. The CDR3 consists of 16 residues. Written as DNA, the CDR3 is TGTGCCAGCAGCTTGGTCTCGGGACAGCTACAAGAGACCCAGTACTTC. It translates to CASSLVSGQLQETQYF.

The V and J genes are TRBV25-1 and TRBJ2-1; 9 bases agree with TRBD2. CDR3 length: 16 amino acids. V was clipped by 1 base and J by 1 base; unmatched bases: 2. Per germline, CDR1 MGHDK and CDR2 SYGVNS. The DNA of the CDR3 is TGTGCCAGCAGTGAATTAAGCGGGGGGTCCTACAATGAGCAGTTCTTC. Amino acid sequence: CASSELSGGSYNEQFF.

The chain uses TRBV2 and TRBJ1-2; 7 bases align to TRBD1. CDR3 size: 15 residues. V was clipped by 3 bases and J by 4 bases; unmatched bases: 8. Germline assignment: CDR1 SNHLY and CDR2 FYNNEI. CDR3: CASSEGTADLYGYTF. DNA for the CDR3: TGTGCCAGCAGTGAGGGGACAGCGGACCTCTATGGCTACACCTTC.

The gene calls are TRBV9 and TRBJ1-2; TRBD1 might be the D (5 bases). The CDR3 sequence is 14 residues long. The germline gives CDR1 SGDLS, CDR2 YYNGEE. Deletions cut 6 bases from V and 2 bases from J, with 14 bases between. The CDR3 nucleotides read TGTGCCAGCACCGCCGGGGGGAACAACTATGGCTACACCTTC. The encoded protein is CASTAGGNNYGYTF.

The rearrangement joins TRBV29-1 to TRBJ2-7; TRBD2 agrees at 14 bases. The CDR3 extends over 14 amino acids. The germline V gene has CDR1 SQVTM and CDR2 ANQGSEA. Trimming at V came to 6 bases and at J to 3 bases, leaving 4 bases not matched to a gene. CDR3 region: CSVDGTSGSYEQYF. In DNA, the CDR3 is TGCAGCGTCGACGGGACTAGCGGGAGCTACGAGCAGTACTTC.

Regarding this clone: This CDR3 is also generated by other DNA sequences in the sample. The chain has TRBV5-1 and TRBJ1-5; 7 bases line up with TRBD1. The CDR3 spans 14 residues. With 4 bases clipped from V and 4 bases from J, the junction kept 5 bases outside the gene matches. Germline CDR1 reads SGHRS; CDR2 reads YFSETQ. The chain's CDR3 is CASSAGTENQPQHF. The CDR3 DNA follows: TGCGCCAGCAGCGCAGGGACAGAGAATCAGCCCCAGCATTTT.

The CDR3 sequence is CAWRASGGRYEQYF. DNA of the CDR3: TGTGCCTGGAGGGCTAGCGGGGGTCGCTACGAGCAGTACTTC. The chain has TRBV30 and TRBJ2-5, with 10 bases that match TRBD2. The end of the DNA fits TRBJ2-7 better, so the J call may be wrong. The CDR3 has 14 amino acids. Germline values: CDR1 GTSNPN, CDR2 SVGIG (reference sequence).

The chain links TRBV19 to TRBJ1-5; D might be TRBD1 (5 bases). The CDR3 loop spans 13 amino acids. Trimming removed 4 bases from V and 7 bases from J, with 11 bases in between. Germline-derived CDR1 and CDR2 are LNHDA and SQIVND (reference sequence). The CDR3 loop is CASSRGEFQPQHF. The CDR3 DNA reads as TGTGCCAGTAGTAGGGGGGAGTTCCAGCCCCAGCATTTT.

The chain is built from TRBV5-1 and TRBJ2-5, with 9 nucleotides matching TRBD2. Trimming took 8 bases from V and 0 from J; bases not matched to a gene: 11. The CDR3 has 16 residues. The germline CDR1 and CDR2 sequences are SGHRS and YFSETQ. The CDR3 is CARRSQGGRDQETQYF. The CDR3 region has the DNA TGCGCCAGACGCTCCCAGGGCGGGAGGGACCAAGAGACCCAGTACTTC. The whole variable domain, remainder taken from reference TRBV5-1 and TRBJ2-5, is KAGVTQTPRYLIKTRGQQVTLSCSPISGHRSVSWYQQTPGQGLQFLFEYFSETQRNKGNFPGRFSGRQFSNSRSEMNVSTLELGDSALYLCARRSQGGRDQETQYFGPGTRLLVL.